This entry lists 7 T cell receptor beta chains sequenced from one sample in a study of memory CD4+ T cells and cytomegalovirus serostatus. The sort gate was single viable CD3+CD4+CD8-CD45RO+ cells for memory CD4+ T cells. Sequenced by immunoSEQ multiplex PCR; TCRdb stores in-frame clones only, minus some. The sample lists approximately 44,000 clones; 76% were seen once. Sequences were obtained from memory CD4+ T cells from blood. The receptors come from an adult in good health and CMV-seronegative.

This sequence joins TRBV27 and TRBJ1-3; the D is unclear. Germline CDR1 MNHEY, CDR2 SMNVEV (reference sequence). The CDR3 consists of 14 residues. Trimming stripped 0 bases from V and 3 bases from J, with 6 bases between. The CDR3 loop reads CASSLSGYGNTIYF. The CDR3 DNA reads TGTGCCAGCAGTTTATCAGGGTATGGAAACACCATATATTTT.

The V call is TRBV7-8, the J call TRBJ2-1; 9 nucleotides line up with TRBD2. CDR3 length equals 17 residues. V lost 6 bases and J lost 7; bases outside the gene matches: 16. The germline gives CDR1 SGHVS, CDR2 FQNEAQ. As DNA, the CDR3 is TGTGCCAGCAGACCCCGACTAGCGGACCGTCCTTATAATGAGCAGTTCTTC. It is translated as CASRPRLADRPYNEQFF.

The chain employs TRBV6-4 and TRBJ2-1; TRBD2 might be the D (6 bases). The CDR3 totals 11 residues. Trimming shortened V by 11 bases and J by 9 bases, and 14 bases separated the two germline ends. Germline V gene data show CDR1 as MRHNA and CDR2 as SNTAGT. CDR3 protein: CAAGPVGEQFF. CDR3 bases: TGTGCCGCGGGGCCCGTGGGTGAGCAGTTCTTC.

This clone was counted between two and nine times. The chain links TRBV25-1 to TRBJ2-5, with D perhaps matching TRBD1 (8 bases). Germline assignment: CDR1 MGHDK and CDR2 SYGVNS. There are 15 residues in the CDR3. Trimming left V 4 bases short and J 4 bases short, with 16 bases between. CDR3 in amino acids: CASSVGNRGGETQYF. The DNA for the CDR3 is TGTGCCAGCAGTGTTGGGAACAGGGGGGGAGAGACCCAGTACTTC. Full variable domain (remainder filled in from reference TRBV25-1 and TRBJ2-5): EADIYQTPRYLVIGTGKKITLECSQTMGHDKMYWYQQDPGMELHLIHYSYGVNSTEKGDLSSESTVSRIRTEHFPLTLESARPSHTSQYLCASSVGNRGGETQYFGPGTRLLVL.

This clone was found a few times. The chain uses TRBV5-1 and TRBJ2-7, with D perhaps TRBD1 or TRBD2 (6 bases each). The germline gives CDR1 SGHRS, CDR2 YFSETQ. Trimming stripped 3 bases from V and 6 bases from J, with 25 bases between. CDR3 length: 17 amino acids. DNA for the CDR3: TGCGCCAGCAGCTCCCCTATAGGGGGGCCCCTCAATAGCGAGCAGTACTTC. Protein product: CASSSPIGGPLNSEQYF.

The V call is TRBV2, the J call TRBJ2-7, with 7 bases matching TRBD1. The V segment lost 4 bases and the J segment 2 bases; nucleotides outside the gene matches: 2. The germline V gene encodes CDR1 SNHLY and CDR2 FYNNEI. This CDR3 has 13 amino acids. This chain's CDR3 is CASSGQGTYEQYF. In DNA, the CDR3 is TGTGCCAGCAGTGGACAGGGAACCTACGAGCAGTACTTC.

The rearrangement uses TRBV28 and TRBJ1-2, with TRBD1 matching 9 bases. Germline CDR1 reads MDHEN; CDR2 reads SYDVKM. CDR3 length equals 12 residues. Trimming cost V 6 bases and J 10 bases; bases outside gene matches: 6. In nucleotides, the CDR3 is TGTGCCAGCAGCGCTCGACAGGGGGTCTACACCTTC. Translating gives CASSARQGVYTF.